The text below deals with one TCR beta chain. The method was immunoSEQ multiplex PCR; TCRdb's version includes in-frame clones alone and lacks a portion of them. The sample contains just under 50,000 clones, 79% of which appear only once. V trimming: 8 bases; J trimming: 6 bases; junction bases outside the gene matches: 8. Germline CDR1 and CDR2: KGHDR and SFDVKD. This CDR3 contains 14 residues. The data were taken from a study of blood T cell repertoires in COVID-19. Sequencing was done on a sample of peripheral blood. V usage is TRBV24-1 and J usage is TRBJ2-1; 8 bases map to TRBD2. This clonotype originated in a man in his sixties or seventies with acute or convalescent COVID-19. CDR3 amino acids: CATKPGLVINEQFF. In DNA, the CDR3 is TGTGCCACCAAACCGGGACTAGTCATCAATGAGCAGTTCTTC.